A selection of T cell receptor beta chains follows, all from one sample in a study of cytomegalovirus exposure and HLA in healthy donors. TCRdb's copy holds only in-frame clones and misses some; the assay was immunoSEQ multiplex PCR. The sample has fewer than 250,000 clones; about three quarters are singletons. Sequencing was performed on PBMCs. These TCRs come from a male donor in good health and CMV-seronegative. The CDR3 runs from the conserved cysteine through the conserved F or W. A D gene is named only where the DNA matches it firmly. The size of a clone is reported for some rows only, either as once, few or many, or as a class for expanded clones.

j_gene	d_gene	v_gene	abundance	len	CDR3nt	CDR3aa
TRBJ1-2	-	TRBV18	-	14	TGTGCCAGCTCAAACCCGGGGGAGTACTATGGCTACACCTTC	CASSNPGEYYGYTF
TRBJ2-5	-	TRBV19	few	12	TGTGCCAGTAGTATCCGGGGAGAGACCCAGTACTTC	CASSIRGETQYF
TRBJ2-3	TRBD2	TRBV5-4	few	17	TGTGCCAGCAGCCCCGGGACTAGCGGGAGACTTCCAGATACGCAGTATTTT	CASSPGTSGRLPDTQYF
TRBJ2-3	TRBD2	TRBV11-3	-	17	TGTGCCAGCAGCTTAGGACCTAGCGGGAGTCATGGAGATACGCAGTATTTT	CASSLGPSGSHGDTQYF
TRBJ2-1	-	TRBV7-2	-	13	TGTGCCAGCAGCCCTGACTATTTCAATGAGCAGTTCTTC	CASSPDYFNEQFF
TRBJ2-3	-	TRBV19	few	15	TGTGCCAGTAGTAGGAGGAGGGACAGCACAGATACGCAGTATTTT	CASSRRRDSTDTQYF
TRBJ1-1	TRBD1	TRBV5-8	-	16	TGTGCCAGCAGCTCTGACAGGGGGAGGTTTAGCACTGAAGCTTTCTTT	CASSSDRGRFSTEAFF
TRBJ2-1	TRBD2	TRBV19	-	15	TGTGCCAGTAGTATAGTTGGGACTAGCGGGGGGGCGAAGTTCTTC	CASSIVGTSGGAKFF
TRBJ1-1	TRBD1	TRBV6-1	-	13	TGTGCCACTCGGACAGGGGGAATAACTGAAGCTTTCTTT	CATRTGGITEAFF
TRBJ2-7	TRBD1	TRBV19	-	13	TGTGCCAGTGGACAGGGGATCGGTTACGAGCAGTACTTC	CASGQGIGYEQYF
TRBJ1-2	-	TRBV5-6	-	15	TGTGCCAGCAGCCCGGACTTGGACGGGGGCTATGGCTACACCTTC	CASSPDLDGGYGYTF
TRBJ2-4	-	TRBV18	-	15	TGTGCCAGCTCACCCGCGCGCCTTCCCAAAAACATTCAGTACTTC	CASSPARLPKNIQYF
TRBJ2-1	TRBD1	TRBV5-4	-	15	TGTGCCAGCAGCTTGGAACAGGGGGCGCGGAATGAGCAGTTCTTC	CASSLEQGARNEQFF
TRBJ2-1	TRBD1	TRBV5-6	-	16	TGTGCCAGCAGCTCGGGACAGGGGGCGCCCTACAATGAGCAGTTCTTC	CASSSGQGAPYNEQFF
TRBJ2-7	TRBD2	TRBV9	-	15	TGTGCCAGCAGCGTTGGGACTAGCGGGAGTTACGAGCAGTACTTC	CASSVGTSGSYEQYF
TRBJ1-2	-	TRBV6-1	-	14	TGTGCCAGCAGTGAAGGTGGGGGCCACTATGGCTACACCTTC	CASSEGGGHYGYTF
TRBJ2-3	TRBD1	TRBV19	-	14	TGTGCCAGTAGTATAGTCACAGGGGCAGATACGCAGTATTTT	CASSIVTGADTQYF
TRBJ2-1	-	TRBV15	few	16	TGTGCCACCAGCAGAGGAGGCACTACATTTAACAATGAGCAGTTCTTC	CATSRGGTTFNNEQFF
TRBJ1-1	-	TRBV6-1	once	14	TGTGCCAGTGTGAGGCTCAGTTTGAACACTGAAGCTTTCTTT	CASVRLSLNTEAFF
TRBJ1-1	-	TRBV11-3	few	13	TGTGCCAGCAGCTTAGGTCCCGTCACTGAAGCTTTCTTT	CASSLGPVTEAFF
TRBJ2-3	-	TRBV28	-	16	TGTGCCAGCAGTCCACGGGAGAACCGGGGAATGGATACGCAGTATTTT	CASSPRENRGMDTQYF
TRBJ2-7	TRBD1	TRBV6-1	-	15	TGTGCCAGCAGTTCGAAGGGACAGGGGGCTAGTGAGCAGTACTTC	CASSSKGQGASEQYF
TRBJ2-1	TRBD2	TRBV6-5	-	15	TGTGCCAGCAGTTACTCGGGGGGGAGGATCAATGAGCAGTTCTTC	CASSYSGGRINEQFF
TRBJ1-5	-	TRBV2	-	15	TGTGCCAGCAGCCTACAGGGTTTTAACTATCAGCCCCAGCATTTT	CASSLQGFNYQPQHF
TRBJ1-5	-	TRBV4-3	-	15	TGCGCCAGCAGCCAATATACAGGGTTCGGTCAGCCCCAGCATTTT	CASSQYTGFGQPQHF
TRBJ2-5	-	TRBV19	-	13	TGTGCCAGTAGTGTACAGATACAAGAGACCCAGTACTTC	CASSVQIQETQYF
TRBJ1-1	-	TRBV28	few	12	TGTGCCAGCACCCTAGGAGTGGCTGAAGCTTTCTTT	CASTLGVAEAFF
TRBJ1-2	-	TRBV19	-	14	TGTGCCAGTACCCAGGGGAGGGCTAACTATGGCTACACCTTC	CASTQGRANYGYTF
TRBJ2-7	TRBD2	TRBV14	-	14	TGTGCCAGCAGCTCTACTAGCGGAGCCTACGAGCAGTACTTC	CASSSTSGAYEQYF
TRBJ2-7	TRBD2	TRBV19	-	15	TGTGCCAGTAGTATAGTTAGCGGGAGGGCCCAGGAGCAGTACTTC	CASSIVSGRAQEQYF
TRBJ2-6	-	TRBV28	-	13	TGTGCCAGCAGTTACAGCTCCGCCAACGTCCTGACTTTC	CASSYSSANVLTF
TRBJ1-1	TRBD1	TRBV4-3	-	14	TGCGCCAGCAGCCGGGGGACAGGGAGAACTGAAGCTTTCTTT	CASSRGTGRTEAFF
TRBJ2-1	-	TRBV5-1	-	15	TGCGCCAGCAGCTTCCGACAGAGCTCCTACAATGAGCAGTTCTTC	CASSFRQSSYNEQFF
TRBJ1-1	TRBD1	TRBV7-3	-	14	TGTGCCAGCAGCGCAGACCAGGGGGTCACTGAAGCTTTCTTT	CASSADQGVTEAFF
TRBJ1-2	-	TRBV27	-	14	TGTGCCAGCAGTTTAAGGGGAGGTGTCTCTGGCTACACCTTC	CASSLRGGVSGYTF
TRBJ1-1	-	TRBV29-1	-	13	TGCAGCGTTGAACAGGGGTTGAACACTGAAGCTTTCTTT	CSVEQGLNTEAFF
TRBJ2-1	-	TRBV7-9	few	14	TGTGCCAGCAGCTTAGCAACCCAGTTGGATGAGCAGTTCTTC	CASSLATQLDEQFF
TRBJ1-5	TRBD1	TRBV6-1	-	16	TGTGCCAGCAGTGAATCCACAGGACAGGGTAACCAGCCCCAGCATTTT	CASSESTGQGNQPQHF
TRBJ2-1	TRBD1	TRBV5-1	-	15	TGCGCCAGCAGCCCCACCGGGACAGCCTACAATGAGCAGTTCTTC	CASSPTGTAYNEQFF
TRBJ1-3	-	TRBV2	-	14	TGTGCCAGCAGAGAACAGACTTCTGGAAACACCATATATTTT	CASREQTSGNTIYF
TRBJ2-7	TRBD1	TRBV7-9	-	14	TGTGCCAGCAGCTCGGGACAGGGGTTGCGTGAGCAGTACTTC	CASSSGQGLREQYF
TRBJ2-5	-	TRBV5-1	-	13	TGTGCCAGCAGCTTCGACAGACAAGAGACCCAGTACTTC	CASSFDRQETQYF
TRBJ1-2	-	TRBV5-1	-	14	TGCGCCAGCACGGGCGCGGGGCCCAACTATGGCTACACCTTC	CASTGAGPNYGYTF
TRBJ2-2	-	TRBV5-1	-	15	TGCGCCAGCAGCTTGGGCACGGTAAACACCGGGGAGCTGTTTTTT	CASSLGTVNTGELFF
TRBJ2-7	-	TRBV25-1	-	11	TGTGCCAGCAGTATACGGGGCGAGCAGTACTTC	CASSIRGEQYF
TRBJ2-7	TRBD1	TRBV7-2	-	15	TGTGCCAGCAGCCTGATGATTCAGGGGGCGGGTGAGCAGTACTTC	CASSLMIQGAGEQYF
TRBJ1-5	TRBD1	TRBV28	-	15	TGTGCCAGCAGTTTATTACAGGGGCACAATCAGCCCCAGCATTTT	CASSLLQGHNQPQHF
TRBJ2-3	TRBD2	TRBV5-1	few	15	TGCGCCAGCAGCTTGGAGGTGGGAGGGGAGGATACGCAGTATTTT	CASSLEVGGEDTQYF
TRBJ1-1	-	TRBV27	-	14	TGTGCCAGCAGTCTCCCAGGGCTGAACACTGAAGCTTTCTTT	CASSLPGLNTEAFF
TRBJ2-5	-	TRBV7-8	-	14	TGTGCCAGCAGCTTAGCTAGTTCAATGGAGACCCAGTACTTC	CASSLASSMETQYF
TRBJ2-2	TRBD2	TRBV4-2	-	16	TGTGCCAGCAGCCAAGGACTAGCGGGAGACACCGGGGAGCTGTTTTTT	CASSQGLAGDTGELFF
TRBJ2-5	-	TRBV29-1	-	14	TGCAGCGTTGAATGGCAGGGCGTGTGGGAGACCCAGTACTTC	CSVEWQGVWETQYF
TRBJ2-7	-	TRBV19	-	15	TGTGCCAGTAGTATTTCAGCGGACAGAGGCTACGAGCAGTACTTC	CASSISADRGYEQYF
TRBJ2-3	TRBD1	TRBV6-6	-	15	TGTGCCAGCAGTTCTGAGGACAGGGGCACAGATACGCAGTATTTT	CASSSEDRGTDTQYF
TRBJ1-4	TRBD1	TRBV6-5	few	13	TGTGCCAGCAGTTACAGGGGGCGCGAAAAACTGTTTTTT	CASSYRGREKLFF
TRBJ2-2	TRBD1	TRBV5-1	-	15	TGCGCCAGCAGCCCCTGGACAGGGCCCACCGGGGAGCTGTTTTTT	CASSPWTGPTGELFF
TRBJ2-7	TRBD1	TRBV5-4	once	15	TGTGCCAGCAGCGGAGGGGGGACAGGGCTGTACGAGCAGTACTTC	CASSGGGTGLYEQYF
TRBJ2-5	-	TRBV9	-	15	TGTGCCAGCAGCGTAGAGTTAGGGGGAGCGGAGACCCAGTACTTC	CASSVELGGAETQYF
TRBJ2-7	-	TRBV4-1	-	14	TGCGCCAGCAGCCGCCGGACAGTAACCTACGAGCAGTACTTC	CASSRRTVTYEQYF
TRBJ2-7	-	TRBV6-5	few	16	TGTGCCAGCAGTTACTCGACCGGCAGGGTCATCCTCGAGCAGTACTTC	CASSYSTGRVILEQYF